This T cell receptor beta chain was found in a study of blood T cell repertoires in COVID-19. Here immunoSEQ multiplex PCR was the method, and the copy in TCRdb shows in-frame clones only, minus some. The data contain roughly 230,000 clones, 85% of them singletons. The age range of participants was roughly 18 to 90 years, with residence in about two dozen US areas. Germline V gives CDR1 SGHRS, CDR2 YFSETQ. The CDR3 is made up of 15 amino acids. With 4 bases removed from V and 4 bases from J, the gap between germline ends came to 15 bases. The V call is TRBV5-1, the J call TRBJ1-5; tentative D call: TRBD1 (6 bases). The sample was PBMCs or T cells enriched from blood (not recorded which). This receptor was obtained from a woman aged 45-65 years who had been exposed to COVID-19. In DNA, the CDR3 is TGCGCCAGCAGCCTTACCGGGACAACTAATCAGCCCCAGCATTTT. Translated, it gives CASSLTGTTNQPQHF.